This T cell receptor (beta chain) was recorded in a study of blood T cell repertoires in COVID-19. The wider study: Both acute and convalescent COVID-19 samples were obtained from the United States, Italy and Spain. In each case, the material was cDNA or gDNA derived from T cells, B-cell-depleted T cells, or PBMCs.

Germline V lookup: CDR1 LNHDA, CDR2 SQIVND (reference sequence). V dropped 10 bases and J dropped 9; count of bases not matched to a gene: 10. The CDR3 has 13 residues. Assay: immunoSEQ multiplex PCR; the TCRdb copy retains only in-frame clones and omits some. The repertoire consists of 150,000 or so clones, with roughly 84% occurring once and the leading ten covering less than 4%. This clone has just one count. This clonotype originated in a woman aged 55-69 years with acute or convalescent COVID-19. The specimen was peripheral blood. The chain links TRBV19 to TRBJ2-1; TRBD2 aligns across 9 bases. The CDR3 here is CATRGLAGREQFF. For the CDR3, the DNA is TGTGCCACCCGGGGGCTAGCGGGACGTGAGCAGTTCTTC. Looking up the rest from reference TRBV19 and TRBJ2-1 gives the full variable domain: DGGITQSPKYLFRKEGQNVTLSCEQNLNHDAMYWYRQDPGQGLRLIYYSQIVNDFQKGDIAEGYSVSREKKESFPLTVTSAQKNPTAFYLCATRGLAGREQFFGPGTRLTVL.